This passage covers 30 T cell receptor beta chains from one sample sequenced in a study of T cell repertoires in cytomegalovirus infection (dated by TCRdb to the late 2010s). The instrument was an Illumina HiSeq 1500. TCRdb passed the public sequencing reads through fastp at Q25 and MiXCR, retaining productive beta sequences. When rows share a CDR3 protein, they turn into one entry using the most common DNA and genes. The table for this sample lists 300,000 to 400,000 distinct CDR3 sequences; 9% to 9.5% of them were counted only once. The ten largest account for roughly 4% of the sample. The material sequenced was PBMCs. Source of these receptors: a human donor in good health (CMV status not recorded). Some clones in this sample may be carry-over from other donors' samples.

The rearrangement links TRBV18 to TRBJ2-1; D is ambiguous. V dropped 1 base and J dropped 0 bases, with 10 bases sitting between them. There are 16 residues in the CDR3. Germline-derived CDR1 and CDR2 are KGHSH and LQKENI. The CDR3 region is CASSPQGKSSYNEQFF. The DNA for the CDR3 is TGTGCCAGCTCACCACAGGGCAAGAGCTCCTACAATGAGCAGTTCTTC.

This clonotype came up many times. The rearrangement uses TRBV12-3 or TRBV12-4 and TRBJ2-3; the D is unclear. Trimming took 3 bases from V and 2 from J, leaving 24 bases between them. There are 19 residues in the CDR3. DNA of the CDR3: TGTGCCAGCAGTTTGCTCCTTTTGTCTCTTTCAACTTCCACAGATACGCAGTATTTT. It translates to CASSLLLLSLSTSTDTQYF.

Only a few counts were recorded for this clonotype. The V call is TRBV28, the J call TRBJ1-2; no firm D call. CDR3 size: 18 residues. The V end was cut by 5 bases, the J end by 1 base, with 23 bases between. The germline CDR1 and CDR2 sequences are MDHEN and SYDVKM. Here the CDR3 reads CASSQIPPVAESNYGYTF. The CDR3 DNA is TGTGCCAGCAGTCAAATCCCCCCGGTTGCAGAAAGTAACTATGGCTACACCTTC.

This clonotype has at least ten counts. Written as DNA, the CDR3 is TGTGCCAGCAGTTTAATGGCAAGCGGGGTTACCTACGAGCAGTACTTC. This encodes CASSLMASGVTYEQYF. The gene calls are TRBV12-3 or TRBV12-4 and TRBJ2-7, with TRBD2 identical over 7 bases. This CDR3 region has 16 residues. Trimming at V came to 2 bases and at J to 2 bases, leaving 9 bases not matched to a gene.

This clonotype showed up many times. The CDR3 region is CATLGVPGNTIYF. The CDR3 bases are TGTGCCACCTTGGGGGTCCCAGGAAACACCATATATTTT. The V and J genes are TRBV15 and TRBJ1-3; D possibly corresponds to TRBD1 (5 bases). V was shortened by 8 bases and J by 4 bases, with 12 bases between the two germline ends. The V gene's germline CDR1 is LNHNV and CDR2 YYDKDF (reference sequence). The CDR3 runs 13 residues.

The J gene is TRBJ1-1, the V gene TRBV7-2, with D tentatively TRBD1 (5 bases). The ends were cut back, 0 bases at V and 5 bases at J, with 13 bases in the middle. The germline V gene has CDR1 SGHTA and CDR2 FQGNSA. This CDR3 is built from 15 residues. The CDR3 loop reads CASSLALGGWTEAFF. CDR3 nucleotides: TGTGCCAGCAGCTTAGCGCTGGGGGGTTGGACTGAAGCTTTCTTT.

The CDR3 region is CASSLGRISGANVLTF. The CDR3 region has the DNA TGTGCCAGCAGTTTAGGACGCATCTCTGGGGCCAACGTCCTGACTTTC. The chain employs TRBV6-2 or TRBV6-3 and TRBJ2-6; D uncertain. The CDR3 is 16 residues long. Germline CDR1 and CDR2: MNHEY and SVGEGT. V was clipped by 4 bases and J by 0 bases, with 10 bases between them.

Note on this clonotype: A much larger clonotype is one base distant, so this may be a read error. The conserved closing phenylalanine or tryptophan is absent in this CDR3, likely reflecting a read error. V gene TRBV7-6 combines with J gene TRBJ2-1, with TRBD2 as a possible D gene (5 bases). CDR3 size: 15 residues. CDR1 is SGHVS and CDR2 is FNYEAQ in the germline V gene. Trimming took 3 bases from V and 4 from J, leaving 13 bases between them. CDR3 residues: CASSLLEALYNEQFL. CDR3 nucleotides: TGTGCCAGCAGCTTGTTGGAGGCCCTTTACAATGAGCAGTTCTTG.

There are many counts of this clonotype. The gene calls are TRBV6-1 and TRBJ2-3; a possible D gene is TRBD2 (5 bases). Per germline, CDR1 MNHNS and CDR2 SASEGT. Trimming pared 5 bases from V and 6 bases from J, leaving 24 bases between. The CDR3 has 17 amino acids. Written as DNA, the CDR3 is TGTGCCAGCAGTCATAGGGATACAGAGGGAATAATGGATACGCAGTATTTT. It translates to CASSHRDTEGIMDTQYF.

This sequence joins TRBV6-2 or TRBV6-3 and TRBJ2-2; TRBD1 might be the D (5 bases). Trimming pared 6 bases from V and 6 bases from J, leaving 17 bases between. The CDR3 totals 15 residues. Germline V lookup: CDR1 MNHEY, CDR2 SVGEGT. The CDR3 here is CASSYLRRVSGELFF. DNA of the CDR3: TGTGCCAGCAGCTACCTCCGCAGGGTGTCCGGGGAGCTGTTTTTT.

The V and J genes are TRBV6-5 and TRBJ2-1, with a weak D call TRBD2 (5 bases). This CDR3 is 15 amino acids long. CDR1 and CDR2 (germline): MNHEY, SVGAGI. V was clipped by 2 bases and J by 4 bases, with 12 bases between them. The CDR3 protein is CASSYDAGPYNEQFF. CDR3 DNA: TGTGCCAGCAGTTACGACGCGGGCCCGTACAATGAGCAGTTCTTC.

The CDR3 protein is CARSLVGGTEAFF. CDR3 DNA sequence: TGTGCCAGAAGTCTCGTCGGGGGCACTGAAGCTTTCTTT. The gene calls are TRBV6-6 and TRBJ1-1; perhaps TRBD1 as D (5 bases). The CDR3 sequence is 13 residues long. V lost 9 bases and J lost 4, with 15 bases in between. CDR1 is MNHNY, CDR2 SVGAGI, per germline (reference sequence).

This clonotype was seen only a few times. This chain connects TRBV6-6 to TRBJ2-7; 8 nucleotides align to TRBD1. The CDR3 runs 14 residues. CDR1 is MNHNY and CDR2 is SVGAGI in the germline V gene (reference sequence). Trimming removed 7 bases from V and 4 bases from J; junction bases left unmatched: 9. In nucleotides, the CDR3 is TGTGCCAGCACTCCGCAGGGGGCAGGGTACGAGCAGTACTTC. Its protein product is CASTPQGAGYEQYF.

In DNA, the CDR3 is TGTGCCAGCAGCGCCGTCGGGGACACTGAAGCTTTCTTT. Translated: CASSAVGDTEAFF. The rearrangement uses TRBV7-9 and TRBJ1-1; D uncertain. The germline gives CDR1 SEHNR, CDR2 FQNEAQ (reference sequence). The V and J ends lost 5 bases and 3 bases respectively, with 10 bases between them. The CDR3 is 13 residues long.

The rearrangement links TRBV28 to TRBJ2-5; the D call may be TRBD1 or TRBD2 (6 bases each). Germline CDR1 and CDR2: MDHEN and SYDVKM. This CDR3 contains 12 residues. Trimming took 7 bases from V and 5 from J, leaving 11 bases between them. CDR3 in amino acids: CASTRGGETQYF. The CDR3 DNA reads as TGTGCCAGCACCAGAGGGGGGGAGACCCAGTACTTC.

This clonotype has more than one count but fewer than ten. This chain joins TRBV12-3 or TRBV12-4 and TRBJ2-4, with TRBD2 matching 12 bases. The trim removed 5 bases at V and 0 bases at J, leaving 2 bases unmatched. This CDR3 has 16 residues. CDR3: CASSPGLAGAKNIQYF. As DNA, the CDR3 is TGTGCCAGCAGTCCGGGACTAGCGGGAGCCAAAAACATTCAGTACTTC.

This clonotype came up many times. This sequence joins TRBV28 and TRBJ2-1, with D tentatively TRBD2 (5 bases). CDR3 length: 15 amino acids. Germline CDR1 and CDR2: MDHEN and SYDVKM. V was shortened by 7 bases and J by 6 bases, with 19 bases between the two germline ends. The CDR3 bases are TGTGCCAGCACCCGGCCGGGTCCGACTATCAATGAGCAGTTCTTC. Amino acids: CASTRPGPTINEQFF.

CDR3 nucleotide sequence: TGTGCCAGCAGTTCCCGGGACGGTGGGAACACTGAAGCTTTCTTT. It encodes CASSSRDGGNTEAFF. V gene TRBV6-1 combines with J gene TRBJ1-1, with D possibly being TRBD1 (5 bases). CDR3 length equals 15 residues. Per germline, CDR1 MNHNS and CDR2 SASEGT. V lost 5 bases and J lost 1, with 14 bases in between.

This clonotype was seen at least ten times. V usage is TRBV4-1 and J usage is TRBJ2-7; D is tentatively TRBD1 or TRBD2 (5 bases each). V lost 4 bases to trimming and J lost 6 bases, with 28 bases between them. CDR3 length: 18 residues. CDR1 is MGHRA and CDR2 is YSYEKL in the germline V gene. In nucleotides, the CDR3 is TGCGCCAGCAGCCCGCCGGGACGGCCGGCCGGTTCCTCAGCCGAGCAGTACTTC. Amino acids: CASSPPGRPAGSSAEQYF.

This sequence joins TRBV27 and TRBJ1-5, with 7 nucleotides matching TRBD1. Trimming cost V 2 bases and J 0 bases; bases outside gene matches: 10. Germline CDR1 is MNHEY and CDR2 is SMNVEV (reference sequence). This CDR3 is 18 amino acids long. The CDR3 nucleotides are TGTGCCAGCAGTTTAGTCCGGCAGGGGGGAATTAGCAATCAGCCCCAGCATTTT. This sequence encodes CASSLVRQGGISNQPQHF.

In this sample, this clonotype turned up many times. V and J are TRBV2 and TRBJ2-2; 9 bases are shared with TRBD1. From germline, CDR1 is SNHLY and CDR2 FYNNEI. The CDR3 has 15 residues. Losses at the gene ends were 7 bases for V and 1 base for J; bases not matched to a gene: 4. The CDR3 DNA reads as TGTGCCAGCACCGGACAGGGGTTGAACACCGGGGAGCTGTTTTTT. It is translated as CASTGQGLNTGELFF.

This clonotype was picked up a small number of times. V is TRBV7-8 and J is TRBJ2-3, with D possibly TRBD2 on 7 matching bases. V dropped 6 bases and J dropped 4 bases, with 14 bases sitting between them. The CDR3 runs to 14 residues. Germline CDR1 and CDR2: SGHVS and FQNEAQ. DNA of the CDR3: TGTGCCAGCAGTAGGGGGGGCCAGGCAGATACGCAGTATTTT. It is translated as CASSRGGQADTQYF.

V is TRBV15 and J is TRBJ1-5; 9 nucleotides agree with TRBD1. V was pared by 4 bases and J by 6 bases, with 4 bases of the junction left unmatched. CDR3 length equals 14 residues. CDR1 is LNHNV and CDR2 is YYDKDF in the germline V gene (reference sequence). The CDR3 spells CATSTGQGSQPQHF. The CDR3 region has the DNA TGTGCCACCAGCACCGGACAGGGGTCTCAGCCCCAGCATTTT.

The genes are TRBV6-6 and TRBJ2-1, with D perhaps being TRBD1 or TRBD2 (6 bases each). The CDR3 length is 15 residues. V was trimmed by 5 bases and J by 0 bases, leaving 11 bases between them. Germline CDR1 and CDR2: MNHNY and SVGAGI (reference sequence). The CDR3 loop reads CASSGGPDSYNEQFF. CDR3 DNA: TGTGCCAGCAGTGGGGGGCCTGACTCCTACAATGAGCAGTTCTTC.

The rearrangement links TRBV27 to TRBJ2-3, with D tentatively TRBD1 or TRBD2 (7 bases each). CDR1 is MNHEY and CDR2 is SMNVEV in the germline V gene (reference sequence). V lost 0 bases to trimming and J lost 5 bases, with 9 bases between them. CDR3 length equals 14 residues. The chain's CDR3 is CASSLSRGGDTQYF. CDR3 DNA: TGTGCCAGCAGTTTATCCAGGGGGGGAGATACGCAGTATTTT.

This clonotype was found a few times. In DNA form, the CDR3 reads TGTGCCAGCAGCTTTCTAGCGGGAGGCTACGAGCAGTACTTC. This sequence encodes CASSFLAGGYEQYF. V and J are TRBV7-2 and TRBJ2-7, with TRBD2 matching over 11 bases. There are 14 residues in the CDR3. V shed 3 bases and J 3 bases; nucleotides not matched to a gene: 1. Germline V gene sequence: CDR1 SGHTA, CDR2 FQGNSA.

CDR3 coding DNA: TGCAGTGCTGCGCAGGGGCTTCCTGGAAACACCATATATTTT. Encoded protein: CSAAQGLPGNTIYF. The rearrangement joins TRBV20-1 to TRBJ1-3; D possibly corresponds to TRBD1 (6 bases). Trimming cost V 5 bases and J 2 bases, with 13 bases left between them. Germline loops: CDR1 DFQATT, CDR2 SNEGSKA (reference sequence). This CDR3 is 14 amino acids long.

At least ten counts were recorded for this clonotype. V gene TRBV12-3 or TRBV12-4 combines with J gene TRBJ2-7, with a weak D call TRBD1 (5 bases). The CDR3 covers 20 residues. Trimming cost V 2 bases and J 5 bases, with 31 bases left between them. CDR3: CASSLFNRWLDSSPSHEQYF. The CDR3 DNA sequence: TGTGCCAGCAGTTTATTTAATAGGTGGCTTGACAGCTCCCCGTCTCACGAGCAGTACTTC.

The chain carries TRBV2 and TRBJ1-1; D is uncertain. Germline CDR1 and CDR2: SNHLY and FYNNEI. The CDR3 has 14 residues. V lost 7 bases to trimming and J lost 0 bases, with 12 bases between them. The CDR3 sequence: CASMLMRMNTEAFF. DNA of the CDR3: TGTGCCAGCATGTTGATGCGAATGAACACTGAAGCTTTCTTT.

The chain couples TRBV29-1 to TRBJ2-6; D ambiguous. Germline V CDR1 and CDR2: SQVTM, ANQGSEA. This CDR3 has 12 amino acids. V dropped 3 bases and J dropped 4 bases, with 4 bases sitting between them. Written as DNA, the CDR3 is TGCAGCGTTGATCAGGGGGCCAACGTCCTGACTTTC. Its protein product is CSVDQGANVLTF.